This TCR beta chain was retrieved from a study of cytomegalovirus exposure and HLA in healthy donors. With 60 Vbeta and 13 Jbeta primers, the PCR was carried out. Assay used: immunoSEQ multiplex PCR; TCRdb lists only in-frame clones, some missing. In the table there are 100,000 to 150,000 clones, around 83% of which are singletons. This clone occurred once. The CDR3 is made up of 14 amino acids. The germline V gene has CDR1 MNHNS and CDR2 SASEGT. V lost 6 bases and J 3 bases, leaving 13 bases between the germline ends. V is TRBV6-1 and J is TRBJ2-3, with D possibly TRBD1 on 6 matching bases. The source material was PBMCs. This receptor was taken from a girl aged 2-10 years in good health and CMV-seronegative. The CDR3 bases are TGTGCCAGCAGATACAGGGAAGGGACAGATACGCAGTATTTT. Translating gives CASRYREGTDTQYF.